This is a list of T cell receptor beta chains from one sample in a study of Graves' ophthalmopathy and Graves' hyperthyroidism. TCRdb used MiXCR to reprocess the multiplex PCR reads, holding one entry per CDR3 protein. The sample records about 740,000 distinct CDR3 sequences, roughly 40% being singletons. The source material was peripheral blood. All receptors derive from an adult man with Graves' ophthalmopathy. CDR3s include the opening cysteine and the closing phenylalanine or tryptophan. The order of the fields is J gene, V gene, CDR3 protein.

J gene: TRBJ2-7
V gene: TRBV7-2
CDR3 protein: CASSLTFYEQYF

J gene: TRBJ1-1
V gene: TRBV13
CDR3 protein: CASSFRTGEAFF

J gene: TRBJ1-4
V gene: TRBV5-1
CDR3 protein: CASSLAAGGRDEKLFF

J gene: TRBJ1-5
V gene: TRBV20-1
CDR3 protein: CSARQRISPQHF

J gene: TRBJ2-5
V gene: TRBV7-9
CDR3 protein: CASSHDRGETQYF

J gene: TRBJ2-5
V gene: TRBV15
CDR3 protein: CATSRVLRLAGGPETQYF

J gene: TRBJ2-7
V gene: TRBV7-8
CDR3 protein: CASSLERVSYEQYF

J gene: TRBJ2-5
V gene: TRBV25-1
CDR3 protein: CASSHRQGIGKTQYF

J gene: TRBJ2-5
V gene: TRBV10-2
CDR3 protein: CARNERTAQETQYF

J gene: TRBJ1-2
V gene: TRBV10-3
CDR3 protein: CAITYALDRVNGYTF

J gene: TRBJ2-5
V gene: TRBV7-6
CDR3 protein: CASSLPQETRYF

J gene: TRBJ1-1
V gene: TRBV4-2
CDR3 protein: CASSQGVGSKTEAFF

J gene: TRBJ2-7
V gene: TRBV10-3
CDR3 protein: CAISESGLAGGYEQYF

J gene: TRBJ1-6
V gene: TRBV10-3
CDR3 protein: CASRTPWGAGDNSPLHF

J gene: TRBJ2-5
V gene: TRBV10-3
CDR3 protein: CAISDRSQETQYF

J gene: TRBJ2-6
V gene: TRBV6-6
CDR3 protein: CASHGGSGANVLTF

J gene: TRBJ1-1
V gene: TRBV5-1
CDR3 protein: CASSSGGRNTEAFF

J gene: TRBJ1-5
V gene: TRBV19
CDR3 protein: CASSIAGMGQPQHF